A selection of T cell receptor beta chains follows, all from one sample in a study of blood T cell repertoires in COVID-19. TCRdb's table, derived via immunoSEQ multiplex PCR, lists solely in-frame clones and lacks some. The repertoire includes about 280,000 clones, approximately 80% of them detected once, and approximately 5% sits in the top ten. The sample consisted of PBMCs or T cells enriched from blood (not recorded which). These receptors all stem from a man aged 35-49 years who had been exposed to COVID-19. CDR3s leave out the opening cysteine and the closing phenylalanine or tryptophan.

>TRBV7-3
ASSLWGQGDNEQF
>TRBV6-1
ASSEARNSPLH
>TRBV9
ASSVGETAGNTIY
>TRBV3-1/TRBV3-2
ASSPGQTNTEAF
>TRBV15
ATSVPGTILSTDTQY
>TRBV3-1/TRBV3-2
ASSQGMRRVGRQRSNEQF
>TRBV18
ASSTRGGTSGPYSYEQY
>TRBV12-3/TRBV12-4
ASSLFENEQF
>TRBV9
ASSVDQISGNTIY
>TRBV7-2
ASSLGQVGELF
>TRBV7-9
ASSLSGLAASYEQY
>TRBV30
AWNPGQGEGKLF
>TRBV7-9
ASSLDRVNEKLF
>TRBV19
ASYDTIYGYT
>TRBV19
ASSTRTSGTDTQY
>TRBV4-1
ASSQMSSYEQY
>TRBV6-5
ASRGGLANNEQF
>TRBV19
ASSIGGQEAF
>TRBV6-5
ASSTNREQF
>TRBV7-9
ASSFQQGGTEAF
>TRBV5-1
ASSLGDRNNEQF
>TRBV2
ASPWIEVNTEAF
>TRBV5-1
ASRSHIQGNEKLF
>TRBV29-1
SGKTGDTEAF
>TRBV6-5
ASSYSGGGNTIY
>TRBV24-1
ATSAPGLAGTGELF
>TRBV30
AWSVQGGRGEKLF
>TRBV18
ASSSGRAATGELF
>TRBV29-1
SVDPSGRANEQF
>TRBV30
AWSRGQGAREQY
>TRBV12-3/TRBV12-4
ASSSGNTEAF
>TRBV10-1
ASSDGFYEQF
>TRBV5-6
ASSPTITGLGNSPLH
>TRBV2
ASSVRGSGNTIY
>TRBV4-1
ASSGQSLLAGTYEQY
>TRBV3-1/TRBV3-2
ASSATLGHGNTIY
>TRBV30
AWSPGVGGYT